This T cell receptor beta chain is from a study of identical twins. General observations from the study: Models predicted too little out-of-frame TCR alpha sharing in monozygotic twins.

With regard to this clonotype: The antigen remains unidentified.

The ends were cut back, 3 bases at V and 2 bases at J, with 4 bases in the middle. Per the germline V gene, CDR1 is ENHRY and CDR2 is SYGVKD. The CDR3 spans 12 residues. TCRdb ran MiXCR on the 5' RACE reads and lists one entry per CDR3 protein. The sample shows 550,000 to 700,000 distinct CDR3 sequences, around 20% of them seen only once. Separately, the same data were catalogued under a study of T cells expressing NK-cell markers. This second study notes: With an anti-gamma-delta TCR antibody, sorting in several experiments was kept to alpha-beta TCR T cells. Evidence did not settle whether expanded NKG2C+ T cell clones targeted HCMV.

This receptor was identified in a woman under 30 in good health. Sequenced: PBMCs. The chain links TRBV10-3 to TRBJ2-5; D gene uncertain. DNA of the CDR3: TGTGCCATCAGTGACTATCAAGAGACCCAGTACTTC. This translates into CAISDYQETQYF.